This T cell receptor beta chain emerged from a study of blood T cell repertoires in COVID-19. With 0 bases clipped from V and 4 bases from J, the junction kept 7 bases outside the gene matches. Per the germline V gene, CDR1 is LGHNA and CDR2 is YNFKEQ. The CDR3 contains 17 residues. Cohort allocation depended upon clinical history that participants reported. The method was immunoSEQ multiplex PCR; TCRdb's version includes in-frame clones alone and lacks a portion of them. The sample has about 400,000 clones; roughly 87% are singletons. The clonotype originates from a woman aged 40 to 50 with acute COVID-19. The specimen was PBMCs or T cells enriched from blood (not recorded which). The rearrangement joins TRBV4-2 to TRBJ1-5; TRBD1 agrees at 9 bases. CDR3 bases: TGTGCCAGCAGCCAAGATTTTGTCGACAGGGGGAATCAGCCCCAGCATTTT. This codes for CASSQDFVDRGNQPQHF.